This TCR beta chain was identified during a study of T cell changes during pregnancy in multiple sclerosis. Profiled with immunoSEQ multiplex PCR; TCRdb holds only in-frame clones, not every one. The sample contains tens of thousands of clones, roughly 91% of which appear only once. Looked up from germline, CDR1 is SGHVS and CDR2 is FQNEAQ. This CDR3 is 16 amino acids long. V dropped 5 bases and J dropped 2; count of bases not matched to a gene: 6. The sample here was peripheral blood, taken in the second trimester of pregnancy. The receptor comes from a female donor in good health, enrolled as a control in a pregnancy study. The rearrangement links TRBV7-8 to TRBJ1-2; TRBD1 matches at 12 bases. The CDR3 nucleotides read TGTGCCAGCAGCGCACCGGGACAGGGGGCGAACTATGGCTACACCTTC. Protein product: CASSAPGQGANYGYTF.